This entry features one T cell receptor (beta chain) sequence. Sequencing was performed with immunoSEQ multiplex PCR; in TCRdb, only in-frame clones are kept and a portion is missing. The sample lists under 20,000 clones; 73% were seen once. This sample stems from a study of OX40 agonist ivuxolimab in advanced cancers. Study in general: Under the entry rules, prior anti-PD-1, anti-PD-L1 or anti-CTLA-4 therapy was allowed, and about 38% had some.

Sampling of blood occurred at baseline, cycle 4 day 1, and cycle 7 day 1. The sequence derives from an adult with an advanced solid tumor such as melanoma, head and neck, liver or kidney cancer. The source material was CD4+ or CD8+ T cells sorted from blood, sampled in a trial of the OX40 agonist ivuxolimab.

The CDR3 nucleotides read TGTGCCAGCAGTTTAGGGACCGAGTATGGCTACACCTTC. Encoded protein: CASSLGTEYGYTF. The chain couples TRBV27 to TRBJ1-2, with a weak D call TRBD1 (5 bases). The CDR3 sequence is 13 residues long. Germline V CDR1 and CDR2: MNHEY, SMNVEV (reference sequence). The V and J ends lost 2 bases and 5 bases respectively, with 9 bases between them.